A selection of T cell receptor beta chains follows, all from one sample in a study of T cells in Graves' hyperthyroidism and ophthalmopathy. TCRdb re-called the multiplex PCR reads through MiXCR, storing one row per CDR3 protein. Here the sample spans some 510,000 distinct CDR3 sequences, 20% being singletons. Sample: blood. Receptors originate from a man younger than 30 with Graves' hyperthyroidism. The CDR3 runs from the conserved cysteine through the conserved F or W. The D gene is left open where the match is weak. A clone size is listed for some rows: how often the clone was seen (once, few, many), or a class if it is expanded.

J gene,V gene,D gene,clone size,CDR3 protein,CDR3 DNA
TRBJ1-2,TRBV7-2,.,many,CASSRDSANYGYTF,TGTGCCAGCAGCCGCGATTCGGCGAACTATGGCTACACCTTC
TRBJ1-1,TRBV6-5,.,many,CASRIDTPSAFF,TGTGCCAGCAGGATCGACACCCCCTCCGCTTTCTTT
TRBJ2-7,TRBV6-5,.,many,CASSPLTPSYEQYF,TGTGCCAGCAGTCCCCTCACGCCCAGCTACGAGCAGTACTTC
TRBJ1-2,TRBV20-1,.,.,CSAPPGAVLLGGYTF,TGCAGTGCCCCCCCTGGTGCTGTCTTGTTGGGCGGCTACACCTTC
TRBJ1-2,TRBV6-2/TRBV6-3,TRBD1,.,CASRQGVGGYTF,TGTGCCAGCAGGCAGGGGGTGGGCGGCTACACCTTC
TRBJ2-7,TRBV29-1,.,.,CSVEGTNAPSSYEQYF,TGCAGCGTTGAGGGGACAAACGCACCATCGTCCTACGAGCAGTACTTC
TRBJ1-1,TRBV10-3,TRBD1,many,CAISDPGGDTEAFF,TGTGCCATCAGTGATCCAGGGGGGGATACTGAAGCTTTCTTT
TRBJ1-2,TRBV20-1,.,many,CSTWTSNYGYTF,TGCAGTACTTGGACCTCTAACTATGGCTACACCTTC
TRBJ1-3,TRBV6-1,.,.,CASSSGGLGGNTIYF,TGTGCCAGCAGCTCCGGTGGTTTGGGTGGAAACACCATATATTTT
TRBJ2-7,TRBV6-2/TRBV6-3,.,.,CASSYYPQAEQYF,TGTGCCAGCAGTTACTACCCCCAGGCGGAGCAGTACTTC
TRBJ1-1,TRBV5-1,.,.,CASSLDPITEAFF,TGCGCCAGCAGCTTGGACCCTATCACTGAAGCTTTCTTT
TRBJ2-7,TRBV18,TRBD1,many,CASSLTGQDYEQYF,TGTGCCAGCTCACTTACCGGACAGGACTACGAGCAGTACTTC
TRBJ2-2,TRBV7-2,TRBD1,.,CASSHQDRVGGELFF,TGTGCCAGCAGCCACCAGGACAGGGTCGGCGGGGAGCTGTTTTTT
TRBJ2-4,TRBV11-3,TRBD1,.,CASSTRTGVGNIQYF,TGTGCCAGCAGCACCCGAACAGGGGTTGGAAACATTCAGTACTTC
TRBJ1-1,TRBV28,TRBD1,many,CASSPGGQGATRNTEAFF,TGTGCCAGCAGTCCCGGTGGGCAGGGGGCGACTCGGAACACTGAAGCTTTCTTT
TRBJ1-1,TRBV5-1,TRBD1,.,CASSGWTGTNTEAFF,TGCGCCAGCAGCGGCTGGACAGGGACGAACACTGAAGCTTTCTTT
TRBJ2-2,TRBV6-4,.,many,CARQAPNTGELFF,TGTGCCAGGCAGGCCCCGAACACCGGGGAGCTGTTTTTT
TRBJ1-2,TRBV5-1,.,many,CASSPGQTPSLGYTF,TGCGCCAGCAGCCCAGGACAAACTCCCTCTCTTGGCTACACCTTC
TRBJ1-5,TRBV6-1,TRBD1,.,CASRRTGGFMPNQPQHF,TGTGCCAGCCGAAGGACAGGGGGTTTTATGCCCAATCAGCCCCAGCATTTT
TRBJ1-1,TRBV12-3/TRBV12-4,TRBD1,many,CASTPQGAHTEAFF,TGTGCCAGCACCCCACAGGGGGCGCACACTGAAGCTTTCTTT
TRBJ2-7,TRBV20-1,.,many,CSARETEGAAYEQYF,TGCAGTGCTAGAGAGACAGAAGGGGCGGCCTACGAGCAGTACTTC
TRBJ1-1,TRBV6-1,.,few,CASTKTSQAEAFF,TGTGCCAGCACTAAAACGTCACAGGCTGAAGCTTTCTTT
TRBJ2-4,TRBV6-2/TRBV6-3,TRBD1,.,CASSYLFGQGPLAGNIKYF,TGTGCCAGCAGTTACCTATTTGGACAGGGTCCTCTCGCGGGAAACATTAAGTACTTC
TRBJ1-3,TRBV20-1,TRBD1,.,CSALDPGQGGNTIYF,TGCAGTGCTCTAGATCCGGGACAGGGGGGAAACACCATATATTTT
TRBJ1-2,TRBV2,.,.,CASLGEGYTF,TGTGCCAGCCTGGGCGAGGGCTACACCTTC
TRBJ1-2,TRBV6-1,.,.,CASRPFGEDYGYTF,TGTGCCAGCAGACCCTTCGGGGAGGACTATGGCTACACCTTC
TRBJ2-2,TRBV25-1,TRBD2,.,CASSETAGGNTGELFF,TGTGCCAGCAGTGAAACAGCGGGGGGAAACACCGGGGAGCTGTTTTTT
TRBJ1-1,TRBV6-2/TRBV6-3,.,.,CASSPPLGTVNTEAFF,TGTGCCAGCAGTCCTCCCCTTGGGACCGTGAACACTGAAGCTTTCTTT
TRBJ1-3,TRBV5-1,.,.,CASSLDRASRNTIYF,TGCGCCAGCAGTCTGGACAGAGCCTCTAGAAACACCATATATTTT
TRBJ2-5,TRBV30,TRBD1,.,CAWSWDRGRETQYF,TGTGCCTGGAGCTGGGACAGGGGCCGGGAGACCCAGTACTTC
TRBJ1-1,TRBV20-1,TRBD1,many,CRLQGDDTEAFF,TGCAGGCTGCAGGGGGACGACACTGAAGCTTTCTTT
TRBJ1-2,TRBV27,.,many,CASSPRQANYGYTF,TGTGCCAGCAGTCCCCGGCAGGCCAACTATGGCTACACCTTC
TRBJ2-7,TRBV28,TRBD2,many,CASSLTAGVPPYEQYF,TGTGCCAGCAGTTTGACAGCGGGGGTACCCCCCTACGAGCAGTACTTC
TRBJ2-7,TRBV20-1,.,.,CSAPRGPGGNDQYF,TGCAGTGCTCCCAGGGGACCGGGCGGGAACGATCAGTACTTC
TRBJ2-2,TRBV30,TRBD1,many,CAWDRGRVGELFF,TGTGCCTGGGACAGGGGTAGAGTCGGGGAGCTGTTTTTT
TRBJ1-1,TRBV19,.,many,CASIYGPNTEAFF,TGTGCCAGTATCTACGGCCCGAACACTGAAGCTTTCTTT
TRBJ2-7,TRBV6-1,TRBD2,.,CASTFRPSGSYEQYF,TGTGCCAGCACCTTCCGGCCTAGCGGGAGCTACGAGCAGTACTTC
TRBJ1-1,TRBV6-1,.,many,CASSEIVGEAFF,TGTGCCAGCAGTGAAATCGTGGGCGAAGCTTTCTTT
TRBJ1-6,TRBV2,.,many,CASSEDHSPLHF,TGTGCCAGCAGTGAAGATCATTCACCCCTCCACTTT
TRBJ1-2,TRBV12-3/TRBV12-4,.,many,CASSGAQGGGYGYTF,TGTGCCAGCAGTGGGGCCCAGGGTGGTGGCTATGGCTACACCTTC
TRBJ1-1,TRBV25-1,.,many,CASSEWRATDEAFF,TGTGCCAGCAGTGAATGGCGGGCCACCGATGAAGCTTTCTTT
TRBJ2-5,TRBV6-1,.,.,CASSATTQGTQYF,TGTGCCAGCAGTGCCACCACCCAGGGGACCCAGTACTTC
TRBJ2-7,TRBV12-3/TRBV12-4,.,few,CASSARSYEQYF,TGTGCCAGCAGCGCTAGGTCCTACGAGCAGTACTTC
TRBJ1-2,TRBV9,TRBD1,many,CASSVEGAQGPNGYTF,TGTGCCAGCAGCGTAGAGGGGGCACAGGGGCCAAATGGCTACACCTTC
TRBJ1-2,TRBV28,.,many,CAIREAGLDYGYTF,TGTGCCATCCGCGAAGCGGGTCTAGACTATGGCTACACCTTC
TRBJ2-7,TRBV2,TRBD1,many,CASSSDRDYEQYF,TGTGCCAGCAGTTCGGACAGGGACTACGAGCAGTACTTC
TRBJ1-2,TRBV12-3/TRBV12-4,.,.,CASNPMAGVNYGYTF,TGTGCCAGCAATCCTATGGCGGGGGTAAACTATGGCTACACCTTC
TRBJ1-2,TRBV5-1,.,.,CASSLEAVGDGYTF,TGCGCCAGCAGCTTGGAGGCCGTTGGCGATGGCTACACCTTC
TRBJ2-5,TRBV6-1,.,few,CASSGSGVETQYF,TGTGCCAGCAGTGGATCGGGGGTGGAGACCCAGTACTTC
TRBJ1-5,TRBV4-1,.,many,CASSQAGGRNQPQHF,TGCGCCAGCAGCCAGGCAGGTGGGCGCAATCAGCCCCAGCATTTT
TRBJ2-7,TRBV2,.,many,CASSASRHGSYEQYF,TGTGCCAGCAGTGCTAGCCGACACGGATCCTACGAGCAGTACTTC